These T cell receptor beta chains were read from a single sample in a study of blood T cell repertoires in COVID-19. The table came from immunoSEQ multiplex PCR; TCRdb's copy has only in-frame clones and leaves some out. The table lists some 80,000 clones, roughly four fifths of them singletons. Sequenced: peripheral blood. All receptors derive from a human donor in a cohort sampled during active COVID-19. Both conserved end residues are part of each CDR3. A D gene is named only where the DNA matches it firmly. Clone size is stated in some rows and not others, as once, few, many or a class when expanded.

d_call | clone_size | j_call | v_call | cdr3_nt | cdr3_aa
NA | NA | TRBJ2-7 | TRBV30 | TGTGCCTGGAGTGTACTTCGAGGAGGCGAGCAGTACTTC | CAWSVLRGGEQYF
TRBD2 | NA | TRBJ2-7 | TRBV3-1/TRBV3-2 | TGTGCCAGCAGCCTTAGCGGGGGGGCAGTCTACGAGCAGTACTTC | CASSLSGGAVYEQYF
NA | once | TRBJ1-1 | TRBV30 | TGTGCCTGGAGCGGGATGGGAGGGGTAGGCACTGAAGCTTTCTTT | CAWSGMGGVGTEAFF
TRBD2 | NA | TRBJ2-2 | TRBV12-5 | TGTGCTAGCGCGGCCGGGACTAGGAACACCGGGGAGCTGTTTTTT | CASAAGTRNTGELFF
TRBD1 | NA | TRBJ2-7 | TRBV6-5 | TGTGCCAGCCAGCAACAGGGGAAGTACGAGCAGTACTTC | CASQQQGKYEQYF
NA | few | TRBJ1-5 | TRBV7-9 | TGTGCCAGCAGCTTAGCTGGCGGGCAGCCCCAGCATTTT | CASSLAGGQPQHF
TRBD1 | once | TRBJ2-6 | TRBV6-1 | TGTGCCAGCAGTGATGAGACAGGGCATGTAGCTGGGGCCAACGTCCTGACTTTC | CASSDETGHVAGANVLTF
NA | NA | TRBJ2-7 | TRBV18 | TGTGCCAGCTCCCTGAGGAGTGACGAGCAGTACTTC | CASSLRSDEQYF
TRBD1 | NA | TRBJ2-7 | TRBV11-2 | TGTGCCAGCAGCGGCGGGACAGGGAAGGAGATCTACGAGCAGTACTTC | CASSGGTGKEIYEQYF
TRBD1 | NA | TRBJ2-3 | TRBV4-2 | TGTGCCAGCAGCCAAGGGCCGGGACAGGGGAAGTTCGATACGCAGTATTTT | CASSQGPGQGKFDTQYF
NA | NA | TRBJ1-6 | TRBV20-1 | TGCAGTGCCCCCCGGGATTCACCCCTCCACTTT | CSAPRDSPLHF
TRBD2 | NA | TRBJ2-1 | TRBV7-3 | TGTGCCAGCAGCTTAAGTAGCGGGGGATCCTACAATGAGCAGTTCTTC | CASSLSSGGSYNEQFF
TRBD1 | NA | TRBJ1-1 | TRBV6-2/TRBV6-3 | TGTGCCAGCAGCCCCCAGGGACAGGGGGCGCGCCCTGAAGCTTTCTTT | CASSPQGQGARPEAFF
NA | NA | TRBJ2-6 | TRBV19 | TGTGCCAGTCGAGTAACTGGGGCCAACGTCCTGACTTTC | CASRVTGANVLTF